One and the same sample provided the 5 T cell receptor beta chains below, sequenced in a study of blood T cell repertoires in COVID-19 (dated by TCRdb to 2020 to 2021). Libraries were built with the immunoSEQ multiplex PCR assay. The source is immuneACCESS, and TCRdb retained only in-frame sequences with V and J called. Part of the clones is not carried over; for the studies checked, unresolved V genes explain less than half of this, and the remainder is unexplained. The sample table contains roughly 260,000 clones; only one count was recorded for 90% of them. The ten largest make up roughly 3.9% of the sample. The sequencing input was peripheral blood. The origin of the receptors is a woman between 40 and 50 years old with acute or convalescent COVID-19.

CDR3 sequence: CASSPEIGRGNTEAFF. Written as DNA, the CDR3 is TGTGCCAGCAGTCCCGAGATCGGCAGGGGGAACACTGAAGCTTTCTTT. This rearrangement joins TRBV27 to TRBJ1-1; D is possibly TRBD1 (6 bases). Germline lookup yields CDR1 MNHEY and CDR2 SMNVEV (reference sequence). The V end lost 5 bases, the J end lost 1 base, and 17 bases lay between the germline ends. There are 16 residues in the CDR3.

The rearrangement uses TRBV15 and TRBJ1-4; D remains ambiguous. Trimming removed 3 bases from V and 7 bases from J, with 6 bases in between. The germline V gene has CDR1 LNHNV and CDR2 YYDKDF (reference sequence). The CDR3 consists of 12 residues. CDR3 sequence reads: CATSSLFEKLFF. In DNA form, the CDR3 reads TGTGCCACCAGCAGCCTATTTGAAAAACTGTTTTTT.

The CDR3 DNA is TGTGCCAGCGCGACAGGGTTGGGCAATCAGCCCCAGCATTTT. Translated: CASATGLGNQPQHF. V and J are TRBV11-2 and TRBJ1-5, with 7 nucleotides matching TRBD1. Germline CDR1 and CDR2: SGHAT and FQNNGV. Germline trimming cut 8 bases from V and 2 bases from J; bases unmatched to any gene: 6. CDR3 length: 14 residues.

The chain recombines TRBV2 with TRBJ1-2; TRBD1 matches 8 bases. The CDR3 is 13 residues long. Germline CDR1 is SNHLY and CDR2 is FYNNEI. Unmatched junction bases numbered 8, after V lost 6 bases and J lost 8 bases. DNA of the CDR3: TGTGCCAGCAGGGAGGTGACAGGGGAGGGCTACACCTTC. This gives the protein CASREVTGEGYTF.

This chain uses TRBV18 with TRBJ1-2; D possibly corresponds to TRBD1 (5 bases). The CDR3 runs 15 residues. The ends were cut back, 3 bases at V and 0 bases at J, with 11 bases in the middle. From germline, CDR1 is KGHSH and CDR2 LQKENI. The CDR3 protein is CASSPAGTSNYGYTF. The CDR3 bases are TGTGCCAGCTCACCGGCAGGGACTTCTAACTATGGCTACACCTTC.